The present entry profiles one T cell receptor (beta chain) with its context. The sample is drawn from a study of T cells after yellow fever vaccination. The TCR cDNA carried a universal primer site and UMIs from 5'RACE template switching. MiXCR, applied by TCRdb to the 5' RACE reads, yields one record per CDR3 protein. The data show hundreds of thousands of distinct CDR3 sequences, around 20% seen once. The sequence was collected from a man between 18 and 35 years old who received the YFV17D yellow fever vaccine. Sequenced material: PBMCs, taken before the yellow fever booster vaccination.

The CDR3, as DNA: TGCGCCAGCAGCGGGCAGCTCTCTGGGGCCAACGTCCTGACTTTC. The encoded protein is CASSGQLSGANVLTF. V gene TRBV4-1 combines with J gene TRBJ2-6; D call uncertain. Germline V gene sequence: CDR1 MGHRA, CDR2 YSYEKL. This CDR3 region has 15 residues. V was shortened by 5 bases and J by 0 bases, with 8 bases between the two germline ends.